The 21 T cell receptor beta chains presented below share a single source sample, sequenced in a study of cytomegalovirus exposure and HLA in healthy donors (dated by TCRdb to the late 2010s). Libraries were constructed by the immunoSEQ multiplex PCR assay. For the multiplex PCR, a mixture combining 60 forward primers for TCR Vbeta segments and 13 reverse primers for TCR Jbeta segments was used. The clones in this table, taken by TCRdb from immuneACCESS, are in-frame only. Not every clone is retained; where verified, under half of the shortfall comes from an unresolved V gene, and the cause of the rest is unknown. The sample records around 170,000 clones, around 85% of which are singletons. The biggest ten clones account for 3.5% to 4% of the sample. Material for sequencing was PBMCs. The receptors derive from a man in his fifties or sixties in good health and CMV-seronegative.

The chain uses TRBV19 and TRBJ1-5; D is undetermined. V was trimmed by 10 bases and J by 4 bases, leaving 20 bases between them. Germline V gene data show CDR1 as LNHDA and CDR2 as SQIVND (reference sequence). The CDR3 is made up of 15 amino acids. The CDR3 DNA sequence: TGTGCCACCGCCCAGGAAGGAGGATTTAATCAGCCCCAGCATTTT. It specifies CATAQEGGFNQPQHF.

The sample holds a few counts of this clone. V is TRBV4-3 and J is TRBJ1-4; D unclear. CDR3 size: 17 residues. The V and J ends lost 5 bases and 0 bases respectively, with 16 bases between them. Germline values: CDR1 LGHNA, CDR2 YSLEER. CDR3 bases: TGCGCCAGCAGCTCACGGGAGTACCGAACAACTAATGAAAAACTGTTTTTT. It yields the protein CASSSREYRTTNEKLFF.

The gene calls are TRBV27 and TRBJ2-7, with TRBD1 as a possible D gene (5 bases). V lost 2 bases, J lost 4 bases, and 9 bases lay in between. Germline-derived CDR1 and CDR2 are MNHEY and SMNVEV (reference sequence). This CDR3 contains 13 residues. The CDR3 DNA sequence: TGTGCCAGCAGTTTAGACAGTTTTTACGAGCAGTACTTC. Its protein is CASSLDSFYEQYF.

The chain employs TRBV27 and TRBJ1-2; 7 positions match TRBD1. The ends lost 5 bases at V and 4 bases at J; junction bases unmatched: 10. The CDR3 spans 15 residues. Germline V gene sequence: CDR1 MNHEY, CDR2 SMNVEV (reference sequence). The CDR3 DNA reads as TGTGCCAGCAGTGTAGACAGGGTATCGGGCTATGGCTACACCTTC. This codes for CASSVDRVSGYGYTF.

The chain couples TRBV7-2 to TRBJ2-3; 9 bases are shared with TRBD2. V gave up 11 bases and J gave up 4 bases; unmatched junction bases: 4. The CDR3 is made up of 12 amino acids. In germline, CDR1 is SGHTA, CDR2 FQGNSA. The CDR3 region is CAAGGRADTQYF. CDR3 DNA: TGTGCCGCGGGGGGGCGGGCAGATACGCAGTATTTT.

V is TRBV19 and J is TRBJ1-1, with D perhaps matching TRBD1 (6 bases). This CDR3 has 20 amino acids. Germline CDR1 is LNHDA and CDR2 is SQIVND (reference sequence). The V end was cut by 3 bases, the J end by 0 bases, with 26 bases between. The CDR3 spells CASSIVQGTRNSLMNTEAFF. Here the CDR3 DNA reads TGTGCCAGTAGTATTGTCCAGGGGACTAGAAACAGTCTAATGAACACTGAAGCTTTCTTT.

This rearrangement joins TRBV7-7 to TRBJ2-7, with 9 bases aligning to TRBD1. The CDR3 totals 16 residues. The V gene's germline CDR1 is SSHAT and CDR2 FNYEAQ (reference sequence). CDR3 sequence reads: CASDRTGAQVSYEQYF. The CDR3, as DNA: TGTGCTAGCGACCGGACAGGGGCACAGGTGTCTTACGAGCAGTACTTC.

The V call is TRBV11-2, the J call TRBJ1-1; the D gene is possibly TRBD1 (5 bases). Germline CDR1 and CDR2: SGHAT and FQNNGV. Trimming removed 5 bases from V and 4 bases from J, with 14 bases in between. CDR3 length: 14 amino acids. The CDR3, as DNA: TGTGCCAGCAGCCCAACGGGCAGGGTCACTGAAGCTTTCTTT. Translating gives CASSPTGRVTEAFF.

Of note for this clone: One end of the junction fails to match germline, which may point to a read error. This chain uses TRBV7-7 with TRBJ2-2, with 7 bases matching TRBD2. The CDR3 is 16 residues long. The germline gives CDR1 SSHAT, CDR2 FNYEAQ (reference sequence). Here the CDR3 reads CASSRQRGPNTGELFF. The DNA for the CDR3 is TGTGCTAGCAGCCGGCAGCGGGGACCGAACACCGGGGAGCTGTTTTTT.

V usage is TRBV6-1 and J usage is TRBJ1-2; 9 nucleotides align to TRBD1. This CDR3 is 15 amino acids long. V lost 8 bases to trimming and J lost 8 bases; unmatched junction nucleotides: 15. Germline CDR1 is MNHNS and CDR2 is SASEGT. Written as DNA, the CDR3 is TGTGCCAGCGTGGCCGGGACAGGGTATGCTAGGGGCTACACCTTC. Translating gives CASVAGTGYARGYTF.

This chain uses TRBV2 with TRBJ1-2; no clear D. Germline loops: CDR1 SNHLY, CDR2 FYNNEI. V lost 3 bases and J lost 8, with 19 bases in between. This CDR3 is 15 amino acids long. CDR3 DNA sequence: TGTGCCAGCAGTGATTGGGGAGGAACGCTAGAGGGCTACACCTTC. Protein sequence: CASSDWGGTLEGYTF.

The J gene is TRBJ2-7, the V gene TRBV5-1, with TRBD1 identical over 8 bases. J lost 4 bases, V lost 4 bases, and 7 bases had no gene match. Germline CDR1 reads SGHRS; CDR2 reads YFSETQ. The CDR3 has 14 amino acids. CDR3 residues: CASSLTGEPYEQYF. The CDR3 nucleotides are TGCGCCAGCAGCCTGACAGGGGAGCCTTACGAGCAGTACTTC.

Details on this clone: Without the conserved terminal phenylalanine or tryptophan, this CDR3 likely stems from a read error. The V gene is TRBV15, the J gene TRBJ1-5, with D maybe TRBD1 (6 bases). Germline CDR1 LNHNV, CDR2 YYDKDF (reference sequence). The CDR3 has 16 amino acids. V was shortened by 0 bases and J by 3 bases, with 12 bases between the two germline ends. Here the CDR3 reads CATSRDRRGFNQPQHL. The CDR3 coding sequence is TGTGCCACCAGCAGAGATCGCAGGGGTTTCAATCAGCCCCAGCATCTT.

The chain couples TRBV7-9 to TRBJ1-1; tentative D call: TRBD1 (6 bases). CDR1 is SEHNR, CDR2 FQNEAQ, per germline (reference sequence). This CDR3 spans 14 amino acids. Trimming stripped 3 bases from V and 6 bases from J, with 14 bases between. The CDR3 sequence is CASSFLTGGPEAFF. The CDR3 DNA reads TGTGCCAGCAGCTTCCTGACTGGGGGCCCTGAAGCTTTCTTT.

J is TRBJ2-7 and V is TRBV5-4, with D uncertain. The ends were cut back, 1 base at V and 2 bases at J, with 13 bases in the middle. The V gene's germline CDR1 is SGHNT and CDR2 YYREEE (reference sequence). CDR3 length equals 15 residues. CDR3 nucleotide sequence: TGTGCCAGCAGCTTGAACAGCAAGATTCCCTACGAGCAGTACTTC. Translated: CASSLNSKIPYEQYF.

The rearrangement links TRBV27 to TRBJ1-1, with TRBD1 matching over 7 bases. The CDR3 is 17 amino acids. CDR1 and CDR2 from the germline V gene are MNHEY and SMNVEV (reference sequence). The trim removed 5 bases at V and 5 bases at J, leaving 17 bases unmatched. For the CDR3, the DNA is TGTGCCAGCAGTCCCCCTTTGACAGGGCCGGTGGTAACTGAAGCTTTCTTT. Amino acids: CASSPPLTGPVVTEAFF.

The chain links TRBV2 to TRBJ2-5; D may be TRBD1 (5 bases). The J call is doubtful: the DNA matches TRBJ2-7 better. This CDR3 is 12 amino acids long. Germline CDR1 is SNHLY and CDR2 is FYNNEI. This chain's CDR3 is CASRGRVYEQYF. The CDR3, as DNA: TGTGCCAGCAGAGGCAGGGTCTACGAGCAGTACTTC.

The chain recombines TRBV11-2 with TRBJ1-2; D might be TRBD1 (5 bases). This CDR3 is 16 amino acids long. Trimming stripped 5 bases from V and 2 bases from J, with 18 bases between. Germline assignment: CDR1 SGHAT and CDR2 FQNNGV. CDR3 residues: CASSTPSGGRNYGYTF. The CDR3 nucleotides are TGTGCCAGCAGCACCCCTTCCGGGGGTCGAAACTATGGCTACACCTTC.

This clone qualifies as medium-sized (0.01 to 0.1%). The chain has TRBV2 and TRBJ1-1; 7 bases line up with TRBD1. Germline lookup yields CDR1 SNHLY and CDR2 FYNNEI. This CDR3 has 17 amino acids. V dropped 1 base and J dropped 0; count of bases not matched to a gene: 8. The chain's CDR3 is CASSEGHPGQVNTEAFF. The DNA of the CDR3 is TGTGCCAGCAGTGAAGGTCACCCCGGACAGGTGAACACTGAAGCTTTCTTT.

The chain has TRBV6-5 and TRBJ1-4; D gene unclear. The CDR3 loop spans 14 amino acids. V gave up 4 bases and J gave up 7 bases, with 13 bases separating them. Germline V gene lookup returns CDR1 MNHEY and CDR2 SVGAGI. The CDR3 region is CASSSPRRSEKLFF. DNA of the CDR3: TGTGCCAGCAGTTCCCCCCGGAGGAGTGAAAAACTGTTTTTT.

This chain joins TRBV5-4 and TRBJ2-7; TRBD1 aligns across 7 bases. The CDR3 consists of 14 residues. J lost 3 bases, V lost 4 bases, and 7 bases had no gene match. Germline V lookup: CDR1 SGHNT, CDR2 YYREEE (reference sequence). In DNA, the CDR3 is TGTGCCAGCAGCACAAGACAGGGAGACTACGAGCAGTACTTC. Translation gives CASSTRQGDYEQYF.